One sample yielded the 14 T cell receptor beta chains listed below, sequenced in a study of OX40 agonist ivuxolimab in advanced cancers. TCRdb keeps only in-frame clones here, not all; method: immunoSEQ multiplex PCR. The sample yields 85,000 to 100,000 clones, 93% seen once. The sequencing here drew on CD4+ or CD8+ T cells sorted from blood, taken in a trial of the OX40 agonist ivuxolimab. The receptors here all came from an adult with an advanced solid tumor such as melanoma, head and neck, liver or kidney cancer.

This chain links TRBV6-6 with TRBJ1-1; D uncertain. Germline V CDR1 and CDR2: MNHNY, SVGAGI (reference sequence). V gave up 1 base and J gave up 5 bases, with 8 bases separating them. The CDR3 spans 13 residues. The chain's CDR3 is CASSYWAGTEAFF. Written as DNA, the CDR3 is TGTGCCAGCAGTTACTGGGCGGGTACTGAAGCTTTCTTT.

The rearrangement joins TRBV4-3 to TRBJ2-3; D is unresolved. The germline V gene has CDR1 LGHNA and CDR2 YSLEER. This CDR3 has 13 residues. V lost 0 bases, J lost 3 bases, and 4 bases lay in between. DNA for the CDR3: TGCGCCAGCAGCCAAGAGGGTACAGATACGCAGTATTTT. The encoded protein is CASSQEGTDTQYF.

The V and J genes are TRBV4-1 and TRBJ2-1; TRBD1 agrees at 11 bases. V gave up 2 bases and J gave up 8 bases; unmatched junction bases: 11. The germline V gene encodes CDR1 MGHRA and CDR2 YSYEKL. The CDR3 covers 17 residues. The CDR3 nucleotides read TGCGCCAGCAGCCAATTCAGGACAGGGGGCAGAGTCGATGAGCAGTTCTTC. It encodes CASSQFRTGGRVDEQFF.

This chain connects TRBV19 to TRBJ1-2; TRBD1 might be the D (5 bases). Germline V CDR1 and CDR2: LNHDA, SQIVND (reference sequence). The CDR3 loop spans 13 amino acids. V was pared by 6 bases and J by 1 base, with 9 bases between. CDR3 nucleotide sequence: TGTGCCAGTAGGTGGACACTTAACTATGGCTACACCTTC. Translated: CASRWTLNYGYTF. Based on the CDR3 plus reference TRBV19 and TRBJ1-2, the full variable domain is DGGITQSPKYLFRKEGQNVTLSCEQNLNHDAMYWYRQDPGQGLRLIYYSQIVNDFQKGDIAEGYSVSREKKESFPLTVTSAQKNPTAFYLCASRWTLNYGYTFGSGTRLTVV.

The rearrangement uses TRBV28 and TRBJ1-5; the D gene is possibly TRBD1 (5 bases). V lost 2 bases and J lost 1, with 9 bases in between. The germline CDR1 and CDR2 sequences are MDHEN and SYDVKM. The CDR3 extends over 15 amino acids. DNA for the CDR3: TGTGCCAGCAGTTTAGGGGGTACCAGCAATCAGCCCCAGCATTTT. Its protein product is CASSLGGTSNQPQHF.

The chain combines TRBV30 with TRBJ1-5, with 7 bases lining up with TRBD1. The CDR3 is 16 residues long. V lost 0 bases to trimming and J lost 3 bases; unmatched junction nucleotides: 8. The germline V gene has CDR1 GTSNPN and CDR2 SVGIG (reference sequence). DNA of the CDR3: TGTGCCTGGAGTGTAGCCCAGGGGGGGAACAATCAGCCCCAGCATTTT. This sequence encodes CAWSVAQGGNNQPQHF.

CDR3: CASSSSRGADGELFF. CDR3 DNA: TGTGCCAGCAGCTCAAGCAGGGGCGCGGACGGGGAGCTGTTTTTT. The chain joins TRBV11-3 to TRBJ2-2, with a possible D match to TRBD1 (6 bases). Trimming stripped 4 bases from V and 7 bases from J, with 16 bases between. CDR3 length equals 15 residues. Germline CDR1 SGHNT, CDR2 YENEEA.

This clone was observed once. The chain recombines TRBV2 with TRBJ2-3; no clear D gene. Trimming removed 4 bases from V and 0 bases from J, with 8 bases in between. The CDR3 contains 14 residues. CDR1 and CDR2 (germline): SNHLY, FYNNEI. In DNA form, the CDR3 reads TGTGCCAGCAGTGGGGCCTCTAGCACAGATACGCAGTATTTT. Its protein is CASSGASSTDTQYF.

CDR3 loop: CAIREELGTSPLHF. In nucleotides, the CDR3 is TGTGCCATCAGGGAGGAACTCGGGACTTCACCCCTCCACTTT. The rearrangement joins TRBV10-3 to TRBJ1-6; tentative D call: TRBD1 (5 bases). V was trimmed by 6 bases and J by 9 bases, leaving 15 bases between them. Germline V gene sequence: CDR1 ENHRY, CDR2 SYGVKD. The CDR3 has 14 residues.

The CDR3 sequence: CASSWTGRNEQFF. For the CDR3, the DNA is TGTGCCAGCAGCTGGACAGGGAGGAATGAGCAGTTCTTC. The rearrangement links TRBV25-1 to TRBJ2-1, with 8 bases fitting TRBD1. The length of the CDR3 is 13 residues. V was pared by 6 bases and J by 7 bases, with 5 bases of the junction left unmatched. CDR1 MGHDK and CDR2 SYGVNS come from the germline V gene.

The chain uses TRBV30 and TRBJ1-2; D is uncertain. The CDR3 length is 13 residues. CDR1 is GTSNPN, CDR2 SVGIG, per germline (reference sequence). V lost 3 bases and J 6 bases, leaving 14 bases between the germline ends. CDR3 region: CAWSATPSHGYTF. CDR3 sequence (DNA): TGTGCCTGGAGCGCAACCCCCTCCCATGGCTACACCTTC.

As regards this clone: Other DNA sequences from this sample encode an identical CDR3 as well. The J gene is TRBJ2-3, the V gene TRBV9; the D is unclear. Germline V CDR1 and CDR2: SGDLS, YYNGEE. V lost 4 bases and J 0 bases, leaving 3 bases between the germline ends. The CDR3 covers 12 residues. CDR3 loop: CASSFSTDTQYF. CDR3 sequence (DNA): TGTGCCAGCAGCTTCAGCACAGATACGCAGTATTTT.

This clone came up a few times. The rearrangement uses TRBV30 and TRBJ1-5; D gene uncertain. The length of the CDR3 is 13 residues. Trimming removed 8 bases from V and 2 bases from J, with 13 bases in between. The V gene's germline CDR1 is GTSNPN and CDR2 SVGIG (reference sequence). This CDR3 reads CASGLFGNQPQHF. As DNA, the CDR3 is TGTGCCAGTGGGCTCTTTGGCAATCAGCCCCAGCATTTT.

This chain connects TRBV7-2 to TRBJ2-2; D is perhaps TRBD1 or TRBD2 (6 bases each). The CDR3 extends over 17 amino acids. V lost 1 base and J 5 bases, leaving 17 bases between the germline ends. Germline V CDR1 and CDR2: SGHTA, FQGNSA. The DNA of the CDR3 is TGTGCCAGCAGCTTAGGGCGGGGACATGGAGGAACCGGGGAGCTGTTTTTT. Encoded protein: CASSLGRGHGGTGELFF.